This T cell receptor beta chain originates from a study of T cells in Graves' hyperthyroidism and ophthalmopathy (dated by TCRdb to about 2019). Some background on the complete study: Peripheral blood was collected at initial diagnosis, before any treatment. Prospective prediction of ophthalmopathy was tested in an independent validation cohort consisting of some 20 hyperthyroidism patients and 17 patients who later progressed to ophthalmopathy. In roughly six Graves' hyperthyroidism patients, the study also compared T-cell repertoires from thyroid tissue with T-cell repertoires from blood. To identify TCR V-J signatures that set the groups apart, the researchers used a discovery cohort of about a hundred patients, made up of under 45 with Graves' ophthalmopathy and approximately 57 with stable Graves' hyperthyroidism. The 75 to 100 discovery patients were divided at random into training and test sets in a 7:3 ratio. TCR Vbeta CDR3 sequencing of 140 or so peripheral blood samples (approximately 44 ophthalmopathy, roughly 74 hyperthyroidism and roughly 17 progressor patients) is reported in the paper. After sampling, hyperthyroidism patients received methimazole starting at 30 mg daily, and ophthalmopathy patients received high-dose intravenous methylprednisolone. Results and caveats for the whole study, not just this receptor: Blood samples also contained most of the expanded thyroid clonotypes (frequency above 0.001), which suggests that blood repertoires may reflect thyroid immune responses. Sample size was not statistically predetermined, and investigators were not blinded to group allocation. In cross-validation, a model built on a 13 V-J signature told ophthalmopathy apart from stable hyperthyroidism with approximately 91% sensitivity and approximately 84% specificity, and in testing the same model reached 80%/75%. In validation, the model predicted progression to ophthalmopathy with around 71% sensitivity and 72% to 85% specificity, a median of around six months before onset.

In its sample, this clonotype was seen many times. Its antigen is still unknown. No quality values exist for individual bases; no much larger clone is one base distant. The V end loses 8 bases and the J end loses 0 bases, and a stretch of 14 bases separates them. CDR1 and CDR2 are drawn from the germline V gene (reference sequence): MNHEY, SMNVEV. The cysteine opens and the phenylalanine closes a CDR3 of 14 amino acids. The sequence is cut down to CDR3 DNA, 42 bases in frame from base 1. TCR beta CDR3 regions were amplified from RNA transcripts. The TCR CDR3 was subjected to a first round of RT-PCR using the HTBI primer set and the Qiagen OneStep RT-PCR kit. The libraries were constructed in a second round of multiplex PCR and then size-selected and purified. The libraries were sequenced on an Illumina HiSeq2000 using paired-end 100 bp reads. The original methods were these. SOAPnuke was used to process the raw data, with reads discarded if the reads contained adapters or uncalled bases, had a mean Phred below 15, or lacked an exact constant-primer or identifier match. High-quality paired reads were merged using COPE v1.2.5, and each unique nucleotide sequence was defined as a clonotype. MiTCR v1.1 was used to align clonotypes to the IMGT TRBV, TRBD and TRBJ reference segments. Only V-J combinations with frequency above 0.0001, covering approximately 99% of repertoires, were analysed. A TCS score was defined as the ratio between F50 (clonal expansion) and ExV (chaos), using BLOSUM62-based TCRdist between CDR3 peptides within each V-J. Welch's t-statistics and random forest reduced some 510 V-J features to under 15, which were used in a naive Bayes classifier (R e1071). TCRdb reworked the public reads: Q25 trimming with fastp, MiXCR clone assembly, productive beta chains retained. CDR3 protein duplicates are merged, each entry listing the most common genes and DNA. The authors' filters were not applied to this entry. This sample has a few hundred thousand distinct CDR3 sequences in its table, and about 20% of those were observed once. The ten largest clonotypes hold roughly 60% of the sample.

Ophthalmopathy patients had moderately to severely active disease, with a Clinical Activity Score of 3 or more, a NOSPECS grade of 4 or more, and a disease duration of less than 3 months. Any patient with an uncontrolled infection, another autoimmune disease, pregnancy or lactation was excluded. Diagnoses relied on clinical symptoms, serum thyroxine and TRAb, thyroid ultrasound and orbital computed tomography. PBMCs were separated from roughly 9.6 ml of fresh peripheral blood using Ficoll-Paque density gradient centrifugation. Total RNA was extracted using Trizol reagent, and RNA quality was assessed on an Agilent 2100 Bioanalyzer.

Rearrangement joined TRBV27 to TRBJ2-7; no D segment can be confidently identified. This receptor was identified in a man younger than 40 with Graves' ophthalmopathy. Material for sequencing was blood. The CDR3: CASSGRSSSYEQYF. The sequence in DNA is TGTGCCAGCTCCGGACGGTCCAGCTCCTACGAGCAGTACTTC.